One and the same sample provided the 30 T cell receptor beta chains below, sequenced in a study of CD8 T cells in ankylosing spondylitis. Study observations and caveats: A TCR beta motif made of several highly homologous variants seemed typical of ankylosing spondylitis blood.

One entry per CDR3 protein results from TCRdb running MiXCR on the 5' RACE reads. The profile covers fewer than 550,000 distinct CDR3 sequences, with about 5.4% appearing a single time and under 4.5% taken by the ten largest. For these receptors, no antigen is known. Sequenced material: blood, either unsorted or a sorted T cell fraction (not recorded which). The receptors stem from a male donor with ankylosing spondylitis.

In its sample, this clonotype was seen many times. The J gene is TRBJ2-4, the V gene TRBV11-2; 8 bases fit TRBD1. The germline CDR1 and CDR2 sequences are SGHAT and FQNNGV. The CDR3 is 17 amino acids. J gave up 0 bases and V 5 bases, and 9 bases lay outside the gene matches. CDR3 sequence: CASSQILDRVAKNIQYF. For the CDR3, the DNA is TGTGCCAGCAGCCAGATCTTGGACAGGGTAGCCAAAAACATTCAGTACTTC.

CDR3 sequence (DNA): TGTGCCATCAGTGCGCAGGGCGACTATGGCTACACCTTC. The encoded protein is CAISAQGDYGYTF. The V call is TRBV10-3, the J call TRBJ1-2; possible D gene TRBD1, 5 bases. Trimming removed 4 bases at V and 3 bases at J, with 9 bases between. Germline V lookup: CDR1 ENHRY, CDR2 SYGVKD. The CDR3 runs to 13 residues.

The V call is TRBV24-1, the J call TRBJ2-1, with D possibly matching TRBD1 (6 bases). CDR1 and CDR2 (germline): KGHDR, SFDVKD. The CDR3 totals 16 residues. V was cut by 4 bases and J by 8 bases, with 20 bases left in between. This CDR3 is CATSDPTRDNVYEQFF. The CDR3 DNA reads TGTGCCACCAGTGACCCCACCCGGGACAACGTCTATGAGCAGTTCTTC.

There are many counts of this clonotype. The chain carries TRBV5-1 and TRBJ2-5; D is unresolved. V was trimmed by 4 bases and J by 3 bases, leaving 13 bases between them. CDR3 length equals 14 residues. From germline, CDR1 is SGHRS and CDR2 YFSETQ. The CDR3 sequence: CASSHRSGEETQYF. The DNA of the CDR3 is TGCGCCAGCAGCCATAGGTCAGGAGAAGAGACCCAGTACTTC.

This clonotype was seen at least ten times. This chain joins TRBV7-2 and TRBJ1-2; D not certain. Germline CDR1 is SGHTA and CDR2 is FQGNSA. The CDR3 totals 13 residues. V was clipped by 1 base and J by 1 base, with 4 bases between them. Here the CDR3 DNA reads TGTGCCAGCAGCTTAGACTATAACTATGGCTACACCTTC. Residues: CASSLDYNYGYTF.

This clonotype was counted a few times. One end of the junction is discordant with germline, which a read error may explain. V gene TRBV20-1 combines with J gene TRBJ2-5; the match to TRBD1 covers 9 bases. The CDR3 is 16 amino acids. Germline V gene lookup returns CDR1 DFQATT and CDR2 SNEGSKA (reference sequence). The CDR3 spells CCARDRRTGAAGTQYF. The CDR3 nucleotides are TGCTGTGCTAGAGATCGGCGGACAGGGGCCGCGGGAACCCAGTACTTC.

This clonotype was counted many times. The gene calls are TRBV5-1 and TRBJ1-1, with a tentative D call TRBD1 (6 bases). This CDR3 comprises 13 residues. Looked up from germline, CDR1 is SGHRS and CDR2 is YFSETQ. Trimming removed 4 bases from V and 11 bases from J, with 18 bases in between. CDR3 residues: CASSDRGRLPAFF. The CDR3 nucleotides read TGCGCCAGCAGCGACCGGGGGCGACTTCCGGCTTTCTTT.

This clonotype was seen at least ten times. The chain uses TRBV11-2 and TRBJ2-1, with D tentatively TRBD2 (7 bases). V was trimmed by 6 bases and J by 15 bases, leaving 18 bases between them. The CDR3 is 12 residues long. Germline CDR1 is SGHAT and CDR2 is FQNNGV. The CDR3 nucleotides are TGTGCCAGCAGAACCGGGCAAGGGGGGGGGTTCTTC. Its protein is CASRTGQGGGFF.

V gene TRBV7-6 combines with J gene TRBJ2-7; D call uncertain. Germline-derived CDR1 and CDR2 are SGHVS and FNYEAQ. V was cut by 4 bases and J by 5 bases, with 15 bases left in between. The CDR3 loop spans 14 amino acids. In nucleotides, the CDR3 is TGTGCCAGCAGCTCAGCCCCCCATGTCCACGAGCAGTACTTC. It translates to CASSSAPHVHEQYF.

This clonotype was seen many times. The V and J genes are TRBV28 and TRBJ2-7; TRBD2 matches 7 bases. Looked up from germline, CDR1 is MDHEN and CDR2 is SYDVKM. V gave up 4 bases and J gave up 7 bases; unmatched junction bases: 10. This CDR3 is 14 amino acids long. CDR3 loop: CASSSLMTAGEQYF. CDR3 nucleotides: TGTGCCAGCAGTTCCCTTATGACAGCGGGGGAGCAGTACTTC.

The sample holds many counts of this clonotype. The genes are TRBV6-2 or TRBV6-3 and TRBJ2-3, with 13 bases matching TRBD2. After removal of 5 bases from V and 5 bases from J, the junction contained 7 bases not matched to a gene. The CDR3 is 16 residues long. Germline CDR1 and CDR2: MNHEY and SVGEGT. The CDR3 nucleotides read TGTGCCAGCAGTGCCCGGACTAGCGGGAGAGTAGATACGCAGTATTTT. This encodes CASSARTSGRVDTQYF.

A remark on this clonotype: A clone one base away is much larger, so this may be a read error. This CDR3 is missing its conserved last phenylalanine or tryptophan, likely due to a read error. V usage is TRBV5-1 and J usage is TRBJ2-5; TRBD1 matches 7 bases. Germline V gene data show CDR1 as SGHRS and CDR2 as YFSETQ. V lost 2 bases to trimming and J lost 4 bases; unmatched junction nucleotides: 2. The length of the CDR3 is 13 residues. The CDR3 nucleotides are TGCGCCAGCAGCTTTGGACAGGCAGAGACCCAGTACTTA. Amino acid sequence: CASSFGQAETQYL.

At least ten counts were recorded for this clonotype. In DNA, the CDR3 is TGCGCCAGCAGCCCGGACAGGGGAAGTGAGCAGTTCTTC. Its protein is CASSPDRGSEQFF. This chain joins TRBV5-1 and TRBJ2-1, with TRBD1 matching over 9 bases. V dropped 4 bases and J dropped 9; count of bases not matched to a gene: 5. Germline values: CDR1 SGHRS, CDR2 YFSETQ. The CDR3 length is 13 residues.

This clonotype was seen many times. J is TRBJ2-7 and V is TRBV5-1; D may be TRBD2 (6 bases). CDR1 is SGHRS, CDR2 YFSETQ, per germline. This CDR3 has 14 amino acids. The germline V and J ends were trimmed by 1 base and 3 bases, with 11 bases remaining between them. In DNA form, the CDR3 reads TGCGCCAGCAGCTTGATAGCGGATAACTACGAGCAGTACTTC. Amino acids: CASSLIADNYEQYF.

This clonotype was counted many times. This rearrangement joins TRBV28 to TRBJ1-2, with 10 nucleotides matching TRBD1. Unmatched junction bases numbered 9, after V lost 1 base and J lost 4 bases. The CDR3 is made up of 17 amino acids. CDR1 and CDR2 (germline): MDHEN, SYDVKM. The CDR3 nucleotides are TGTGCCAGCAGTTTATTGATCCGACAGGGGGCTGGCTATGGCTACACCTTC. This codes for CASSLLIRQGAGYGYTF.

At least ten counts were recorded for this clonotype. This chain connects TRBV6-1 to TRBJ2-2; TRBD2 matches at 7 bases. This CDR3 has 14 residues. V was clipped by 10 bases and J by 6 bases; unmatched bases: 11. Germline V gives CDR1 MNHNS, CDR2 SASEGT. This CDR3 is CATRRAGEAGELFF. Here the CDR3 DNA reads TGTGCCACCCGGAGGGCGGGAGAGGCCGGGGAGCTGTTTTTT.

The sample holds many counts of this clonotype. This chain links TRBV20-1 with TRBJ2-1, with D maybe TRBD1 (6 bases). The CDR3 loop spans 14 amino acids. V lost 3 bases and J lost 4, with 13 bases in between. CDR1 and CDR2 from the germline V gene are DFQATT and SNEGSKA (reference sequence). In DNA, the CDR3 is TGCAGTGCTAGCCGGGGCAGGGGATACAATGAGCAGTTCTTC. Translated, it gives CSASRGRGYNEQFF.

This clonotype was detected many times. The rearrangement uses TRBV28 and TRBJ2-1; 7 bases map to TRBD2. The CDR3 is 14 amino acids. J gave up 7 bases and V 6 bases, and 9 bases lay outside the gene matches. Germline assignment: CDR1 MDHEN and CDR2 SYDVKM. DNA for the CDR3: TGTGCCAGCAGGATCCCGGGGCGGGGGAATGAGCAGTTCTTC. It encodes CASRIPGRGNEQFF.

This clonotype occurred many times. The chain uses TRBV20-1 and TRBJ1-2, with D unclear. The germline V and J ends were trimmed by 6 bases and 5 bases, with 10 bases remaining between them. The CDR3 spans 11 residues. Germline V lookup: CDR1 DFQATT, CDR2 SNEGSKA (reference sequence). The DNA for the CDR3 is TGCAGTGCCTGGCTTGGGTATGGCTACACCTTC. Residues: CSAWLGYGYTF.

This clonotype was counted ten times or more. This chain connects TRBV12-3 or TRBV12-4 to TRBJ1-2, with D possibly matching TRBD1 (6 bases). The CDR3 is 14 residues long. The germline V and J ends were trimmed by 6 bases and 8 bases, with 19 bases remaining between them. The CDR3 here is CASSPGAKSLGYTF. Here the CDR3 DNA reads TGTGCCAGCAGCCCGGGGGCCAAGTCTTTGGGCTACACCTTC.

At least ten counts were recorded for this clonotype. Its ends do not fully match the called genes, so a read error is possible. This chain uses TRBV5-1 with TRBJ2-2; TRBD1 or TRBD2 may be the D gene (5 bases each). This CDR3 spans 16 amino acids. Germline V gene lookup returns CDR1 SGHRS and CDR2 YFSETQ. CDR3 sequence: CASSLRVAGNTGELFF. CDR3 nucleotide sequence: TGCGCCAGCAGCCTGAGAGTGGCAGGGAACACCGGGGAGCTGTTCTTT.

The gene calls are TRBV4-1 and TRBJ1-2; TRBD1 matches at 9 bases. J gave up 5 bases and V 4 bases, and 14 bases lay outside the gene matches. This CDR3 spans 17 amino acids. CDR1 and CDR2 from the germline V gene are MGHRA and YSYEKL. CDR3: CASSRTDRGLGVYGYTF. The CDR3 DNA reads as TGCGCCAGCAGCCGCACGGACAGGGGTCTCGGCGTGTATGGCTACACCTTC.

This clonotype was seen repeatedly, ten times or more. The chain recombines TRBV20-1 with TRBJ2-1, with TRBD1 matching over 8 bases. Looked up from germline, CDR1 is DFQATT and CDR2 is SNEGSKA (reference sequence). J was trimmed by 6 bases and V by 4 bases; bases with no gene match: 5. There are 13 residues in the CDR3. DNA for the CDR3: TGCAGTGCTACGGGACAGGTACGCAATGAGCAGTTCTTC. Its translation: CSATGQVRNEQFF.

This clonotype has a count of ten or more. The chain links TRBV5-1 to TRBJ2-1; D may be TRBD2 (6 bases). CDR1 is SGHRS and CDR2 is YFSETQ in the germline V gene. Between the trimmed V and J ends, which lost 0 bases and 9 bases, there was a span of 13 bases. CDR3 size: 14 residues. The CDR3: CASSLGGGEVEQFF. The DNA of the CDR3 is TGCGCCAGCAGCTTGGGGGGTGGGGAGGTTGAGCAGTTCTTC. The full variable domain, completed using reference TRBV5-1 and TRBJ2-1, is KAGVTQTPRYLIKTRGQQVTLSCSPISGHRSVSWYQQTPGQGLQFLFEYFSETQRNKGNFPGRFSGRQFSNSRSEMNVSTLELGDSALYLCASSLGGGEVEQFFGPGTRLTVL.

V usage is TRBV4-2 and J usage is TRBJ1-4; 10 positions agree with TRBD1. V lost 3 bases to trimming and J lost 6 bases; unmatched junction nucleotides: 22. The CDR3 contains 21 residues. The germline CDR1 and CDR2 sequences are LGHNA and YNFKEQ. For the CDR3, the DNA is TGTGCCAGCAGCCATTTTAAAACACCGGGACAGGGGCCGGTAGCAGATGAAAAACTGTTTTTT. Protein product: CASSHFKTPGQGPVADEKLFF.

Many counts were recorded for this clonotype. The J gene is TRBJ2-1, the V gene TRBV10-3, with TRBD1 identical over 8 bases. This CDR3 has 17 residues. Germline lookup yields CDR1 ENHRY and CDR2 SYGVKD. With 4 bases clipped from V and 3 bases from J, the junction kept 11 bases outside the gene matches. This chain's CDR3 is CAISASGGQGYYNEQFF. DNA for the CDR3: TGTGCCATCAGTGCTTCTGGAGGACAGGGTTACTACAATGAGCAGTTCTTC.

This clonotype was picked up many times. V gene TRBV5-6 combines with J gene TRBJ2-5; D ambiguous. Trimming cost V 0 bases and J 5 bases, with 11 bases left between them. This CDR3 is 14 amino acids long. Germline V gene data show CDR1 as SGHDT and CDR2 as YYEEEE. The CDR3 loop reads CASSLEGVGETQYF. The CDR3 bases are TGTGCCAGCAGCTTGGAAGGCGTGGGGGAGACCCAGTACTTC.

In its sample, this clonotype was seen many times. The J gene is TRBJ1-1, the V gene TRBV20-1, with a tentative D call TRBD1 (5 bases). Germline CDR1 and CDR2: DFQATT and SNEGSKA (reference sequence). The CDR3 loop spans 11 amino acids. The CDR3 spells CGRQGRAEAFF. For the CDR3, the DNA is TGCGGGAGGCAGGGAAGGGCTGAAGCTTTCTTT.

The sample holds many counts of this clonotype. This chain uses TRBV7-2 with TRBJ1-2, with 7 bases matching TRBD1. CDR1 and CDR2 (germline): SGHTA, FQGNSA. The CDR3 consists of 15 residues. J lost 0 bases, V lost 0 bases, and 1 base had no gene match. CDR3 amino acids: CASSLAGTANYGYTF. CDR3 nucleotide sequence: TGTGCCAGCAGCTTAGCTGGGACAGCTAACTATGGCTACACCTTC.

This clonotype was seen a few times. The chain uses TRBV7-2 and TRBJ2-2; tentative D call: TRBD1 (5 bases). CDR1 and CDR2 from the germline V gene are SGHTA and FQGNSA. The CDR3 loop spans 16 amino acids. V gave up 8 bases and J gave up 5 bases, with 21 bases separating them. CDR3 amino acids: CASGNPPGQRTGELFF. The CDR3 DNA sequence: TGTGCCAGCGGGAACCCTCCCGGACAAAGAACCGGGGAGCTGTTTTTT.